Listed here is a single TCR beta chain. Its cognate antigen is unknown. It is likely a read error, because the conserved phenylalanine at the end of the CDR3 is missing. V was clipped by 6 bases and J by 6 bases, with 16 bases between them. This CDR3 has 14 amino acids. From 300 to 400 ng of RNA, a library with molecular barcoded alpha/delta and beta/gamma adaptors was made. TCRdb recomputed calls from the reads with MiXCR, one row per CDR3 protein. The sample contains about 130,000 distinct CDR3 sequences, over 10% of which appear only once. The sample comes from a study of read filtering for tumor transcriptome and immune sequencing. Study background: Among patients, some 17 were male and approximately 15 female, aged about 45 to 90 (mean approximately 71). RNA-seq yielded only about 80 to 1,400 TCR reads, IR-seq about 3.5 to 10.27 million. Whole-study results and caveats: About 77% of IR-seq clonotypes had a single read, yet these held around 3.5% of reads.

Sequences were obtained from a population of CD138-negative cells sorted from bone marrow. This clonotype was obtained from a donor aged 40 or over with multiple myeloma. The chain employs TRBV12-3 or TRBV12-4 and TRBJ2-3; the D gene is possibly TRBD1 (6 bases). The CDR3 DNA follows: TGTGCCAGCAGCGCCAGGGGTTCCACGGATACGCAGTATCTT. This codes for CASSARGSTDTQYL.